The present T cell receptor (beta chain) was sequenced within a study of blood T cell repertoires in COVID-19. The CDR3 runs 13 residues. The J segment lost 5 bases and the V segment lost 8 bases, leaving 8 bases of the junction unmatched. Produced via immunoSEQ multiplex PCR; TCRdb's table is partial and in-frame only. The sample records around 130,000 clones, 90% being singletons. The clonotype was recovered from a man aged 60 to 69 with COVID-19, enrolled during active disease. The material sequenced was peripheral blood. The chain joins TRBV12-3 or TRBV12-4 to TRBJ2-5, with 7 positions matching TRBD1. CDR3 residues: CASRLAGGETQYF. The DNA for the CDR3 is TGTGCCAGCCGGTTGGCAGGGGGTGAGACCCAGTACTTC.